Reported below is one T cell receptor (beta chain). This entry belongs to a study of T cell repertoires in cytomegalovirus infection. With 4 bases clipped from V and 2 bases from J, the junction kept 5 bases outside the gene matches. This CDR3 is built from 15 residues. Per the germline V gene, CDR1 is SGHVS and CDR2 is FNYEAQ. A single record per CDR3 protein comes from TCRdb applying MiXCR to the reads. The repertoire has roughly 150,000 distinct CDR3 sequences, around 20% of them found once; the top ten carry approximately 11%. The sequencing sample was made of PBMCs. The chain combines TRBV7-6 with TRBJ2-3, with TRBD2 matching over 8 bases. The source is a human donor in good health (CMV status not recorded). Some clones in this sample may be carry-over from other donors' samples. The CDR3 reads CASSYLAGFTDTQYF. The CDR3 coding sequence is TGTGCCAGCAGCTACTTAGCGGGATTCACAGATACGCAGTATTTT.